This T cell receptor beta chain stems from a study of PD-1 blockade in mismatch repair-deficient tumors. Assay: immunoSEQ multiplex PCR; the TCRdb copy retains only in-frame clones and omits some. This table holds roughly 70,000 clones, around 73% found once. Study-level findings and limits: Tumor-resident clones, often absent from pretreatment blood, expanded after pembrolizumab and then contracted.

Trimming took 4 bases from V and 3 from J; bases not matched to a gene: 16. The CDR3 has 19 amino acids. CDR1 is SGHTA and CDR2 is FQGTGA in the germline V gene. Comment on this clone: Antigen specificity is unknown.

All patients were mismatch repair deficient, assessed by either PCR or immunohistochemistry. TCR sequencing covered a few patients who responded to pembrolizumab. The rearrangement links TRBV7-3 to TRBJ2-7, with 12 bases aligning to TRBD2. This receptor was obtained from an adult with mismatch repair-deficient cancer. Sample: peripheral blood, taken 2 weeks after starting pembrolizumab. The CDR3, as DNA: TGTGCCAGCAGCTCCGCGGGGCTAGCGGGAGGGACCCCCGACTACGAGCAGTACTTC. It translates to CASSSAGLAGGTPDYEQYF.